The source of this T cell receptor (beta chain) is a study of siplizumab effects on memory and regulatory T cells. Study-level points and caveats: Alloreactive sequences tracing back to unstimulated CD4+ memory cells fell significantly with siplizumab.

Remarks on this clone: Its cognate antigen is unknown.

The assay covered 100,000 or so TCR templates per sample. Data came from immunoSEQ multiplex PCR; TCRdb stores just in-frame clones and leaves some out. The sample lists around 95,000 clones, around 93% occurring once. The TCR comes from a human donor in good health. The sequenced sample consisted of non-Treg CD4+ T cells sorted from blood.

DNA of the CDR3: TGTGCCAGTAGTATAGGGCTAGCGGATTACAATGAGCAGTTCTTC. Its protein is CASSIGLADYNEQFF. The rearrangement links TRBV19 to TRBJ2-1; 7 bases map to TRBD2. Germline trimming cut 1 base from V and 4 bases from J; bases unmatched to any gene: 4. CDR1 LNHDA and CDR2 SQIVND come from the germline V gene (reference sequence). The CDR3 is 15 residues long.